This T cell receptor (beta chain) was identified during a study of blood T cell repertoires in COVID-19. Study at large: Collection of acute and convalescent COVID-19 samples took place in the United States, Italy and Spain.

Those enrolled, adults aged about 18 to 89 years, came from fewer than 25 US areas. Participants' reported clinical history set cohort assignment. Original processing notes: Cell counts per sample came from amplifying reference gene primers. The method was immunoSEQ multiplex PCR; TCRdb's version includes in-frame clones alone and lacks a portion of them. From that table come the V and J calls and clone size; the DNA was used to work out D and trimming. This sample has approximately 280,000 clones; approximately 90% occur once, and the top ten carry about 6%. Germline trimming cut 1 base from V and 0 bases from J; bases unmatched to any gene: 6. Per germline, CDR1 LNHDA and CDR2 SQIVND (reference sequence). The length of the CDR3 is 17 residues.

The chain has TRBV19 and TRBJ2-1, with 7 bases that match TRBD2. The source material was PBMCs or T cells enriched from blood (not recorded which). The TCR comes from a woman aged 40 to 55 who had recovered from COVID-19. CDR3 sequence reads: CASSIALLATSYNEQFF. In DNA, the CDR3 is TGTGCCAGTAGTATAGCCCTACTAGCGACCTCCTACAATGAGCAGTTCTTC.